The 5 T cell receptor beta chains reported below all come from one sample, sequenced in a study of blood T cell repertoires in COVID-19 (dated by TCRdb to the early 2020s). Library method: the immunoSEQ multiplex PCR assay. Sourced from immuneACCESS, this table was stored by TCRdb with only in-frame sequences that have V and J called. A share of the clones is absent; for the studies checked, an unresolved V gene accounts for under half, and the remainder has no known explanation. The sample records about 51,000 clones, around 84% of which are singletons. Over 3.5% of the sample is held by the ten biggest clonotypes. The sequenced sample was peripheral blood. These receptors originate from a man older than 75 with active COVID-19.

This clone was recorded only once. The gene calls are TRBV27 and TRBJ2-7, with 8 positions matching TRBD2. J lost 2 bases, V lost 8 bases, and 11 bases had no gene match. The CDR3 runs to 15 residues. Germline V CDR1 and CDR2: MNHEY, SMNVEV (reference sequence). The CDR3 protein is CASGSGGATAYEQYF. CDR3 bases: TGTGCCAGCGGCTCGGGGGGGGCGACCGCCTACGAGCAGTACTTC.

The chain is built from TRBV7-3 and TRBJ1-1, with D hard to call. V shed 1 base and J shed 4 bases, with 7 bases lying between them. The CDR3 consists of 13 residues. Germline V gene data show CDR1 as SGHTA and CDR2 as FQGTGA. CDR3 amino acids: CASSLIEGTEAFF. For the CDR3, the DNA is TGTGCCAGCAGCTTAATAGAGGGCACTGAAGCTTTCTTT.

This chain uses TRBV4-2 with TRBJ1-1; D perhaps matches TRBD1 (6 bases). Deletions cut 0 bases from V and 1 base from J, with 27 bases between. CDR3 length: 21 amino acids. The V gene's germline CDR1 is LGHNA and CDR2 YNFKEQ. The CDR3 DNA follows: TGTGCCAGCAGCCAAGACCGATTACTTGGGACACCCCTTGGGAAGAACACTGAAGCTTTCTTT. It encodes CASSQDRLLGTPLGKNTEAFF.

The chain couples TRBV19 to TRBJ1-5, with TRBD1 as a possible D gene (6 bases). Per germline, CDR1 LNHDA and CDR2 SQIVND (reference sequence). V lost 1 base and J 0 bases, leaving 13 bases between the germline ends. CDR3 length: 17 residues. CDR3 amino acids: CASSIVWDTSSNQPQHF. DNA for the CDR3: TGTGCCAGTAGTATAGTATGGGACACGAGTAGCAATCAGCCCCAGCATTTT.

This chain joins TRBV21-1 and TRBJ1-3; the table's D call of TRBD1 was not tested on the DNA. TRBV21-1 is assigned pseudogene status. The CDR3 extends over 17 amino acids. The CDR3 sequence is CASSARDRGSSGNTIYF. CDR3 nucleotides: TGTGCCAGCAGCGCCCGGGACAGAGGGAGCTCTGGAAACACCATATATTTT.